One and the same sample provided the 14 T cell receptor beta chains below, sequenced in a study of blood T cell repertoires in COVID-19. The method was immunoSEQ multiplex PCR; TCRdb's version includes in-frame clones alone and lacks a portion of them. The sample has around 260,000 clones; around nine tenths are singletons. Sequenced material: peripheral blood. The receptors were gathered from a woman aged 60-75 years with COVID-19, enrolled during active disease.

The V gene is TRBV23-1, the J gene TRBJ2-3, with 9 bases lining up with TRBD1. TRBV23-1 is classed as an ORF, of uncertain function. The ends lost 2 bases at V and 4 bases at J; junction bases unmatched: 4. CDR3 length: 15 amino acids. CDR3 region: CASSQRGQGPDTQYF. DNA of the CDR3: TGCGCCAGCAGTCAACGGGGACAGGGTCCAGATACGCAGTATTTT.

The chain joins TRBV7-7 to TRBJ1-6, with D possibly TRBD1 on 6 matching bases. The CDR3 totals 14 residues. V lost 8 bases and J 5 bases, leaving 13 bases between the germline ends. Germline CDR1 SSHAT, CDR2 FNYEAQ (reference sequence). The CDR3 sequence: CASSRTADNSPLHF. The CDR3 nucleotides read TGTGCCAGCTCCAGGACAGCCGATAATTCACCCCTCCACTTT.

This clone was recorded a few times. The rearrangement uses TRBV19 and TRBJ1-1; tentatively, D is TRBD1 (6 bases). V was pared by 8 bases and J by 4 bases, with 14 bases between. Germline loops: CDR1 LNHDA, CDR2 SQIVND (reference sequence). The CDR3 extends over 13 amino acids. The CDR3: CASLQGRGTEAFF. The CDR3 DNA reads as TGTGCCAGTCTTCAGGGGCGAGGCACTGAAGCTTTCTTT.

V and J are TRBV5-1 and TRBJ2-7; a weak D match, TRBD1 (5 bases). V gave up 6 bases and J gave up 5 bases, with 24 bases separating them. The CDR3 runs to 16 residues. Germline V gene sequence: CDR1 SGHRS, CDR2 YFSETQ. The CDR3 DNA is TGCGCCAGCATGACGACCGCCGGACAAGCCCCTGACGAGCAGTACTTC. It translates to CASMTTAGQAPDEQYF.

The rearrangement uses TRBV11-1 and TRBJ2-3; 12 bases match TRBD2. CDR3 length equals 15 residues. Germline CDR1 SGHAT, CDR2 FQDESV (reference sequence). The V segment lost 5 bases and the J segment 5 bases; nucleotides outside the gene matches: 5. CDR3 DNA sequence: TGTGCCAGCAGCACGACTAGCGGGAGTGTAGATACGCAGTATTTT. Its protein product is CASSTTSGSVDTQYF.

The chain combines TRBV5-1 with TRBJ1-1; a weak D match, TRBD1 (6 bases). The CDR3 runs to 14 residues. Germline CDR1 and CDR2: SGHRS and YFSETQ. Trimming took off 0 bases at V and 2 bases at J, with 8 bases between the two ends. The CDR3 sequence: CASSLDGGNTEAFF. The CDR3 nucleotides are TGCGCCAGCAGCTTGGATGGGGGCAACACTGAAGCTTTCTTT.

V gene TRBV19 combines with J gene TRBJ1-3, with unresolved D. V shed 2 bases and J shed 0 bases, with 8 bases lying between them. Germline V gene sequence: CDR1 LNHDA, CDR2 SQIVND (reference sequence). The CDR3 loop spans 15 amino acids. As DNA, the CDR3 is TGTGCCAGTAGTATACAAGGGAGCTCTGGAAACACCATATATTTT. The encoded protein is CASSIQGSSGNTIYF. The full variable domain, rest sourced from reference TRBV19 and TRBJ1-3, is DGGITQSPKYLFRKEGQNVTLSCEQNLNHDAMYWYRQDPGQGLRLIYYSQIVNDFQKGDIAEGYSVSREKKESFPLTVTSAQKNPTAFYLCASSIQGSSGNTIYFGEGSWLTVV.

In its sample, this clone was seen once. The chain links TRBV6-1 to TRBJ1-5; D ambiguous. Germline assignment: CDR1 MNHNS and CDR2 SASEGT. Trimming left V 3 bases short and J 0 bases short, with 3 bases between. The CDR3 extends over 13 amino acids. The CDR3 is CASSDYSNQPQHF. CDR3 DNA sequence: TGTGCCAGCAGTGATTATAGCAATCAGCCCCAGCATTTT.

The J gene is TRBJ2-7, the V gene TRBV5-1, with a tentative D call TRBD2 (6 bases). CDR3 length: 16 amino acids. Trimming left V 1 base short and J 5 bases short, with 19 bases between. Germline CDR1 reads SGHRS; CDR2 reads YFSETQ. Here the CDR3 reads CASSLRDGGRINEQYF. The CDR3 coding sequence is TGCGCCAGCAGCTTGAGGGATGGGGGGAGGATAAACGAGCAGTACTTC.

The chain uses TRBV6-5 and TRBJ2-3, with TRBD1 identical over 9 bases. The V gene end was trimmed by 5 bases and the J gene end by 3 bases; junction bases not matched to a gene: 6. This CDR3 has 15 amino acids. Per germline, CDR1 MNHEY and CDR2 SVGAGI. The CDR3 DNA is TGTGCCAGCAGTATACAGGGGGCGCGGACAGATACGCAGTATTTT. It codes for CASSIQGARTDTQYF.

V usage is TRBV19 and J usage is TRBJ2-7; 9 bases fit TRBD1. Germline CDR1 is LNHDA and CDR2 is SQIVND (reference sequence). J was trimmed by 4 bases and V by 4 bases; bases with no gene match: 5. CDR3 length: 14 residues. Here the CDR3 DNA reads TGTGCCAGTAGTACGACAGGGGGTCTGTACGAGCAGTACTTC. Protein: CASSTTGGLYEQYF.

The chain links TRBV7-2 to TRBJ2-5, with 8 positions matching TRBD1. The germline V gene encodes CDR1 SGHTA and CDR2 FQGNSA. CDR3 length equals 16 residues. J lost 5 bases, V lost 3 bases, and 11 bases had no gene match. The CDR3 coding sequence is TGTGCCAGCAGCTTTACCTTGGACAGGGAGCGCGAGACCCAGTACTTC. Protein product: CASSFTLDRERETQYF. Based on the CDR3 plus reference TRBV7-2 and TRBJ2-5, the full variable domain is GAGVSQSPSNKVTEKGKDVELRCDPISGHTALYWYRQSLGQGLEFLIYFQGNSAPDKSGLPSDRFSAERTGGSVSTLTIQRTQQEDSAVYLCASSFTLDRERETQYFGPGTRLLVL.

This sequence joins TRBV7-2 and TRBJ2-6; D ambiguous. Germline V CDR1 and CDR2: SGHTA, FQGNSA. The CDR3 runs 13 residues. V shed 1 base and J shed 11 bases, with 9 bases lying between them. The CDR3 is CASSLVHRDVLTF. The CDR3 DNA reads TGTGCCAGCAGCTTAGTACACCGGGACGTCCTGACTTTC.

This clone showed up just a few times. The chain couples TRBV27 to TRBJ1-1, with 7 positions matching TRBD1. The CDR3 is 14 residues long. Germline loops: CDR1 MNHEY, CDR2 SMNVEV (reference sequence). With 2 bases clipped from V and 5 bases from J, the junction kept 5 bases outside the gene matches. The CDR3 reads CASSLRGGATEAFF. For the CDR3, the DNA is TGTGCCAGCAGTTTACGAGGGGGCGCAACTGAAGCTTTCTTT.